Listed here are 31 T cell receptor beta chains from one sample, sequenced in a study of T cell responses to AZD1222 COVID-19 vaccine. Profiled with immunoSEQ multiplex PCR; TCRdb holds only in-frame clones, not every one. This repertoire shows about 170,000 clones, about nine tenths found once; its top ten account for around 1.6%. The starting material was peripheral blood, obtained on day 0 of AZD1222 vaccination. The receptors originated from an adult in good health.

The rearrangement uses TRBV9 and TRBJ1-5; 7 positions agree with TRBD1. The V gene's germline CDR1 is SGDLS and CDR2 YYNGEE. Germline trimming cut 0 bases from V and 0 bases from J; bases unmatched to any gene: 3. The CDR3 runs to 16 residues. CDR3 sequence (DNA): TGTGCCAGCAGCGTAGAGGGACAGCATAGCAATCAGCCCCAGCATTTT. This codes for CASSVEGQHSNQPQHF.

There are a few counts of this clone. The V gene is TRBV4-1, the J gene TRBJ2-5; D perhaps matches TRBD1 (5 bases). CDR3 length: 16 amino acids. Germline lookup yields CDR1 MGHRA and CDR2 YSYEKL. With 0 bases removed from V and 4 bases from J, the gap between germline ends came to 15 bases. In nucleotides, the CDR3 is TGCGCCAGCAGCCAAGATAGGGGCCTTGAAAGAGAGACCCAGTACTTC. The encoded protein is CASSQDRGLERETQYF.

In this sample, this clone turned up once. The chain is built from TRBV30 and TRBJ1-5, with 8 bases fitting TRBD1. This CDR3 spans 15 amino acids. The V gene end was trimmed by 5 bases and the J gene end by 3 bases; junction bases not matched to a gene: 9. The germline CDR1 and CDR2 sequences are GTSNPN and SVGIG (reference sequence). The CDR3 sequence: CAWDITGGPNQPQHF. The CDR3 region has the DNA TGTGCCTGGGATATTACAGGGGGACCCAATCAGCCCCAGCATTTT. The full variable domain, rest sourced from reference TRBV30 and TRBJ1-5, is SQTIHQWPATLVQPVGSPLSLECTVEGTSNPNLYWYRQAAGRGLQLLFYSVGIGQISSEVPQNLSASRPQDRQFILSSKKLLLSDSGFYLCAWDITGGPNQPQHFGDGTRLSIL.

V and J are TRBV3-1 (or the pseudogene TRBV3-2) and TRBJ1-6; tentative D call: TRBD1 (6 bases). The CDR3 has 15 residues. The germline gives CDR1 LGHDT, CDR2 YNNKEL (reference sequence). V was clipped by 4 bases and J by 6 bases, with 13 bases between them. CDR3 nucleotides: TGTGCCAGCAGCCGGAGCAGGGGAAGTAATTCACCCCTCCACTTT. Protein sequence: CASSRSRGSNSPLHF.

V and J are TRBV11-2 and TRBJ1-6; possibly TRBD1 for D (5 bases). The V gene lost 4 bases and the J gene lost 14 bases, with 21 bases spanning the gap. Germline V gives CDR1 SGHAT, CDR2 FQNNGV. The CDR3 contains 15 residues. CDR3 loop: CASSSPWGLRGALHF. The CDR3 nucleotides are TGTGCCAGCAGCTCTCCCTGGGGCCTCCGGGGGGCCCTCCACTTT.

V gene TRBV20-1 combines with J gene TRBJ1-3; D is possibly TRBD1 (6 bases). The V gene lost 3 bases and the J gene lost 4 bases, with 13 bases spanning the gap. The CDR3 runs to 14 residues. CDR1 is DFQATT and CDR2 is SNEGSKA in the germline V gene (reference sequence). The CDR3 is CSASRGARGNTIYF. Here the CDR3 DNA reads TGCAGTGCTAGTCGGGGGGCGCGGGGAAACACCATATATTTT.

The chain employs TRBV6-5 and TRBJ2-7; 12 nucleotides match TRBD1. The germline CDR1 and CDR2 sequences are MNHEY and SVGAGI. This CDR3 is 13 amino acids long. J gave up 7 bases and V 6 bases, and 4 bases lay outside the gene matches. In DNA form, the CDR3 reads TGTGCCAGCAGGCGGGACAGGGGGCGAGAGCAGTACTTC. As protein: CASRRDRGREQYF.

The chain combines TRBV27 with TRBJ2-5; no reliable D call. This CDR3 has 14 amino acids. Germline values: CDR1 MNHEY, CDR2 SMNVEV (reference sequence). The V and J ends lost 5 bases and 5 bases respectively, with 15 bases between them. The CDR3 DNA follows: TGTGCCAGCAGTCACCTAAAGCGACTGGAGACCCAGTACTTC. Translation gives CASSHLKRLETQYF.

The chain has TRBV19 and TRBJ1-5; D remains ambiguous. This CDR3 is 15 amino acids long. Deletions cut 5 bases from V and 1 base from J, with 12 bases between. Germline assignment: CDR1 LNHDA and CDR2 SQIVND (reference sequence). The CDR3 sequence: CASSPRGASNQPQHF. CDR3 coding DNA: TGTGCCAGTAGTCCCCGGGGAGCGAGCAATCAGCCCCAGCATTTT.

This chain links TRBV5-1 with TRBJ1-2; 7 bases map to TRBD1. The CDR3 runs to 14 residues. Germline values: CDR1 SGHRS, CDR2 YFSETQ. Unmatched junction bases numbered 7, after V lost 4 bases and J lost 4 bases. The CDR3, as DNA: TGCGCCAGCAGCGGAGGGACAGACCCCTATGGCTACACCTTC. The encoded protein is CASSGGTDPYGYTF.

The V gene is TRBV6-6, the J gene TRBJ1-2; D may be TRBD1 (6 bases). Trimming shortened V by 7 bases and J by 3 bases, and 15 bases separated the two germline ends. Germline CDR1 and CDR2: MNHNY and SVGAGI (reference sequence). CDR3 size: 14 residues. The CDR3 reads CASNKQGRDYGYTF. The CDR3, as DNA: TGTGCCAGCAATAAACAGGGCAGGGACTATGGCTACACCTTC.

V gene TRBV5-8 combines with J gene TRBJ1-2; D may be TRBD1 (6 bases). Looked up from germline, CDR1 is SGHTS and CDR2 is YDEGEE. The V gene lost 1 base and the J gene lost 3 bases, with 16 bases spanning the gap. The CDR3 has 16 amino acids. CDR3 DNA sequence: TGTGCCAGCAGCTTGAATACGGTCCAGGGGCACTATGGCTACACCTTC. Translating gives CASSLNTVQGHYGYTF.

CDR3 protein: CASSVGASTGELFF. The CDR3 DNA is TGTGCCAGCAGCGTTGGGGCCTCCACCGGGGAGCTGTTTTTT. V and J are TRBV7-9 and TRBJ2-2, with D perhaps TRBD1 (5 bases). Trimming pared 5 bases from V and 4 bases from J, leaving 11 bases between. Germline CDR1 reads SEHNR; CDR2 reads FQNEAQ (reference sequence). The CDR3 length is 14 residues.

The chain is built from TRBV7-8 and TRBJ1-6, with a tentative D call TRBD1 (6 bases). The germline V and J ends were trimmed by 10 bases and 6 bases, with 13 bases remaining between them. Germline loops: CDR1 SGHVS, CDR2 FQNEAQ. The CDR3 runs 13 residues. The CDR3 coding sequence is TGTGCCACCTCCGGGACACTTAATTCACCCCTCCACTTT. This sequence encodes CATSGTLNSPLHF.

Concerning this clone: One end of the junction fails to match germline, which may point to a read error. The chain combines TRBV11-2 with TRBJ1-4, with 11 bases identical to TRBD1. Germline-derived CDR1 and CDR2 are SGHAT and FQNNGV. The CDR3 runs to 14 residues. CDR3 in amino acids: CVSSLGQGGEKLFF. DNA for the CDR3: TGTGTCAGCAGCCTGGGACAGGGGGGTGAAAAACTGTTTTTT.

The rearrangement uses TRBV18 and TRBJ1-1, with a tentative D call TRBD1 (6 bases). Germline-derived CDR1 and CDR2 are KGHSH and LQKENI. V shed 6 bases and J shed 0 bases, with 17 bases lying between them. The CDR3 is 16 residues long. In DNA form, the CDR3 reads TGTGCCAGCTCCCTAGACAGGATATACATGAACACTGAAGCTTTCTTT. Protein sequence: CASSLDRIYMNTEAFF.

The V call is TRBV3-1 (or the pseudogene TRBV3-2), the J call TRBJ2-1; the D gene could be TRBD1 or TRBD2 (5 bases each). Trimming stripped 1 base from V and 2 bases from J, with 27 bases between. There are 21 residues in the CDR3. Germline CDR1 and CDR2: LGHDT and YNNKEL (reference sequence). Here the CDR3 reads CASSQVSSMGRTDRAYNEQFF. CDR3 nucleotides: TGTGCCAGCAGCCAAGTTAGTTCGATGGGGAGAACCGACAGAGCCTACAATGAGCAGTTCTTC.

The V call is TRBV5-5, the J call TRBJ1-1, with D possibly TRBD1 on 6 matching bases. CDR1 and CDR2 from the germline V gene are SGHKS and YYEKEE (reference sequence). Trimming pared 5 bases from V and 3 bases from J, leaving 17 bases between. The CDR3 has 15 amino acids. The CDR3, as DNA: TGTGCCAGCAGTCTACTGACAGGCCATTACACTGAAGCTTTCTTT. The encoded protein is CASSLLTGHYTEAFF.

The V call is TRBV29-1, the J call TRBJ2-5; 8 nucleotides agree with TRBD2. This CDR3 has 14 amino acids. Germline V gene data show CDR1 as SQVTM and CDR2 as ANQGSEA. The V and J ends lost 5 bases and 5 bases, in that order; junction bases with no gene match: 10. Written as DNA, the CDR3 is TGCAGCGTTTCAGAGCGGGGGCAGAGGGAGACCCAGTACTTC. Translation: CSVSERGQRETQYF.

The chain joins TRBV5-4 to TRBJ2-7; 14 bases are shared with TRBD2. The CDR3 contains 17 residues. Looked up from germline, CDR1 is SGHNT and CDR2 is YYREEE (reference sequence). The trim removed 1 base at V and 4 bases at J, leaving 7 bases unmatched. CDR3: CASSLLGLAGESYEQYF. CDR3 in DNA: TGTGCCAGCAGCTTGCTGGGACTAGCGGGAGAGTCGTACGAGCAGTACTTC. Looking up the rest from reference TRBV5-4 and TRBJ2-7 gives the full variable domain: ETGVTQSPTHLIKTRGQQVTLRCSSQSGHNTVSWYQQALGQGPQFIFQYYREEENGRGNFPPRFSGLQFPNYSSELNVNALELDDSALYLCASSLLGLAGESYEQYFGPGTRLTVT.

The J gene is TRBJ1-2, the V gene TRBV3-1 (or the pseudogene TRBV3-2), with D maybe TRBD1 (6 bases). Trimming left V 2 bases short and J 4 bases short, with 14 bases between. Germline loops: CDR1 LGHDT, CDR2 YNNKEL (reference sequence). This CDR3 spans 15 amino acids. The chain's CDR3 is CASSQSGGTPYGYTF. As DNA, the CDR3 is TGTGCCAGCAGCCAAAGTGGGGGCACACCCTATGGCTACACCTTC.

The CDR3 region is CASSQEGAQGQASPLHF. The CDR3 nucleotides read TGCGCCAGCAGCCAAGAGGGGGCTCAGGGGCAGGCTTCACCCCTCCACTTT. V and J are TRBV4-1 and TRBJ1-6, with D perhaps matching TRBD1 (6 bases). Germline V lookup: CDR1 MGHRA, CDR2 YSYEKL. V lost 0 bases to trimming and J lost 9 bases, with 18 bases between them. CDR3 length equals 17 residues.

This clone appeared once. The rearrangement joins TRBV25-1 to TRBJ1-5; unclear D gene. Germline V gene lookup returns CDR1 MGHDK and CDR2 SYGVNS. There are 14 residues in the CDR3. The V and J ends lost 5 bases and 1 base respectively, with 9 bases between them. CDR3 in amino acids: CASSSAYSNQPQHF. The DNA of the CDR3 is TGTGCCAGCAGTTCAGCCTACAGCAATCAGCCCCAGCATTTT.

The chain links TRBV5-1 to TRBJ2-3, with D possibly matching TRBD2 (5 bases). Germline V gives CDR1 SGHRS, CDR2 YFSETQ. V gave up 3 bases and J gave up 3 bases, with 23 bases separating them. There are 18 residues in the CDR3. The CDR3 DNA reads TGCGCCAGCAGCTCTCGCCTGACGGGGAGCCTTAGGACAGATACGCAGTATTTT. It yields the protein CASSSRLTGSLRTDTQYF.

V usage is TRBV5-4 and J usage is TRBJ2-5; D is uncertain. The CDR3 extends over 14 amino acids. V lost 3 bases and J 0 bases, leaving 9 bases between the germline ends. Germline V gives CDR1 SGHNT, CDR2 YYREEE (reference sequence). CDR3 coding DNA: TGTGCCAGCAGCTCTGGCCAGAACCAAGAGACCCAGTACTTC. Its protein product is CASSSGQNQETQYF. Drawing the rest from reference TRBV5-4 and TRBJ2-5, the complete variable domain is ETGVTQSPTHLIKTRGQQVTLRCSSQSGHNTVSWYQQALGQGPQFIFQYYREEENGRGNFPPRFSGLQFPNYSSELNVNALELDDSALYLCASSSGQNQETQYFGPGTRLLVL.

V is TRBV4-1 and J is TRBJ1-1; TRBD1 matches 7 bases. V gave up 4 bases and J gave up 3 bases; unmatched junction bases: 11. In germline, CDR1 is MGHRA, CDR2 YSYEKL. This CDR3 is 16 amino acids long. The CDR3 DNA reads as TGCGCCAGCAGCCTGCCCCGGGACAGTGACCACACTGAAGCTTTCTTT. Translating gives CASSLPRDSDHTEAFF.

This sequence joins TRBV11-2 and TRBJ2-7; 11 bases are shared with TRBD1. CDR1 and CDR2 from the germline V gene are SGHAT and FQNNGV. This CDR3 region has 15 residues. V lost 5 bases, J lost 3 bases, and 6 bases stayed unmatched. DNA for the CDR3: TGTGCCAGCAGCCACTCCGGGACAGGGGGCTACGAGCAGTACTTC. This gives the protein CASSHSGTGGYEQYF.

This rearrangement joins TRBV7-9 to TRBJ1-2, with TRBD1 matching over 7 bases. From germline, CDR1 is SEHNR and CDR2 FQNEAQ (reference sequence). The CDR3 sequence is 12 residues long. V was pared by 4 bases and J by 4 bases, with 0 bases of the junction left unmatched. This CDR3 reads CASSSGGYGYTF. The CDR3 DNA reads TGTGCCAGCAGCTCAGGGGGCTATGGCTACACCTTC. The variable domain in full, completed from reference TRBV7-9 and TRBJ1-2, reads DTGVSQNPRHKITKRGQNVTFRCDPISEHNRLYWYRQTLGQGPEFLTYFQNEAQLEKSRLLSDRFSAERPKGSFSTLEIQRTEQGDSAMYLCASSSGGYGYTFGSGTRLTVV.

In this sample, this clone turned up a few times. J is TRBJ1-2 and V is TRBV4-1; D is possibly TRBD1 (5 bases). Germline CDR1 is MGHRA and CDR2 is YSYEKL. The CDR3 has 14 amino acids. The V gene lost 1 base and the J gene lost 2 bases, with 8 bases spanning the gap. CDR3 residues: CASSQAGENYGYTF. DNA for the CDR3: TGCGCCAGCAGCCAAGCGGGGGAGAACTATGGCTACACCTTC.

The rearrangement links TRBV4-3 to TRBJ1-3, with D possibly matching TRBD1 (5 bases). V dropped 4 bases and J dropped 0 bases, with 13 bases sitting between them. The V gene's germline CDR1 is LGHNA and CDR2 YSLEER. CDR3 length: 16 residues. The CDR3 DNA follows: TGCGCCAGCAGCCCCCAGGGACGGATCTCTGGAAACACCATATATTTT. Translating gives CASSPQGRISGNTIYF.

V and J are TRBV18 and TRBJ2-7, with TRBD1 matching over 11 bases. Germline V gene sequence: CDR1 KGHSH, CDR2 LQKENI. V gave up 3 bases and J gave up 4 bases; unmatched junction bases: 5. This CDR3 comprises 15 residues. The CDR3 nucleotides are TGTGCCAGCTCACCCGGGACAGGGGGGTCGTACGAGCAGTACTTC. Its translation: CASSPGTGGSYEQYF.